Below, 3 T cell receptor beta chains from the same sample are listed, as sequenced in a study of regulatory T cells in long-lasting Graves disease. Time point given: newly diagnosed GD, antithyroid drugs for less than 3 months. With RNA extracted from PBMCs as input, the TCR library was made. To make TCR beta libraries, researchers used iRepertoire HTBI primers and Arm-PCR of CDR3 regions. Via MiXCR, TCRdb re-called the multiplex PCR reads, giving one row per CDR3 protein. The sample lists about 620,000 distinct CDR3 sequences; about 16% were seen once. This sample was shared with a second study, whose subject was T cells in Graves' hyperthyroidism and ophthalmopathy.

Source: peripheral blood mononuclear cells (PBMCs), taken at new diagnosis, from a patient treated with antithyroid drugs. These TCRs come from a woman under 40 with Graves disease.

This clonotype has at least ten counts. This chain links TRBV6-1 with TRBJ1-3; D possibly corresponds to TRBD1 (5 bases). Germline CDR1 and CDR2: MNHNS and SASEGT. The CDR3 spans 16 residues. Trimming removed 3 bases at V and 0 bases at J, with 12 bases between. CDR3 residues: CASSDRQPSSGNTIYF. CDR3 DNA sequence: TGTGCCAGCAGTGACCGACAGCCGAGCTCTGGAAACACCATATATTTT.

This clonotype was counted at least ten times. The chain joins TRBV7-2 to TRBJ1-1; 7 nucleotides agree with TRBD1. The CDR3 consists of 12 residues. The ends lost 4 bases at V and 10 bases at J; junction bases unmatched: 6. Per germline, CDR1 SGHTA and CDR2 FQGNSA. CDR3 sequence: CASSWRQGVAFF. The CDR3 coding sequence is TGTGCCAGCAGCTGGAGACAGGGTGTAGCTTTCTTT. Combining the CDR3 with reference TRBV7-2 and TRBJ1-1 gives the whole variable domain GAGVSQSPSNKVTEKGKDVELRCDPISGHTALYWYRQSLGQGLEFLIYFQGNSAPDKSGLPSDRFSAERTGGSVSTLTIQRTQQEDSAVYLCASSWRQGVAFFGQGTRLTVV.

This clonotype was picked up many times. The J gene is TRBJ1-2, the V gene TRBV7-2; D unclear. Trimming stripped 1 base from V and 5 bases from J, with 11 bases between. Germline lookup yields CDR1 SGHTA and CDR2 FQGNSA. This CDR3 is built from 14 residues. The DNA for the CDR3 is TGTGCCAGCAGCTTAGGCCCGGAGAATTATGGCTACACCTTC. It is translated as CASSLGPENYGYTF. Drawing the rest from reference TRBV7-2 and TRBJ1-2, the complete variable domain is GAGVSQSPSNKVTEKGKDVELRCDPISGHTALYWYRQSLGQGLEFLIYFQGNSAPDKSGLPSDRFSAERTGGSVSTLTIQRTQQEDSAVYLCASSLGPENYGYTFGSGTRLTVV.